Listed below are T cell receptor beta chains from one sample, sequenced in a study of radiotherapy plus CTLA-4 blockade in lung cancer. TCRdb's table, derived via immunoSEQ multiplex PCR, lists solely in-frame clones and lacks some. The table includes roughly 110,000 clones, around 85% detected once. The material was peripheral blood, obtained from a patient treated with radiotherapy plus ipilimumab. The origin of the receptors is a human donor with non-small cell lung cancer that progressed on radiotherapy plus ipilimumab. Some clones in this sample may be carry-over from other donors' samples. CDR3s include the opening cysteine and the closing phenylalanine or tryptophan. A D gene is named only where the DNA matches it firmly. The listing skips clone size in some rows; elsewhere it reads once, few, many or a size class.

TRBV5-1	14	-	-	TRBJ2-1	TGCGCCAGCAGCTTGGGGGGCCCGTACAATGAGCAGTTCTTC	CASSLGGPYNEQFF
TRBV5-1	14	-	-	TRBJ1-3	TGCGCCAGCAGCCAAGGGACGGCCGGAAACACCATATATTTT	CASSQGTAGNTIYF
TRBV6-6	15	-	-	TRBJ1-6	TGTGCCAGCAGTTACGGGGGTATTGATAATTCACCCCTCCACTTT	CASSYGGIDNSPLHF
TRBV5-4	15	-	-	TRBJ2-7	TGTGCCAGCAGCTTGGGGGGCGCCCTCTCCTACGAGCAGTACTTC	CASSLGGALSYEQYF
TRBV18	15	TRBD1	once	TRBJ1-3	TGTGCCAGCTCAACACAGGGGGCGTCTGGAAACACCATATATTTT	CASSTQGASGNTIYF
TRBV2	13	-	-	TRBJ1-1	TGTGCCAGCAGTGCAGACATGAACACTGAAGCTTTCTTT	CASSADMNTEAFF
TRBV5-1	13	-	-	TRBJ1-1	TGCGCCAGCAGCTTAGAGGGAAACACTGAAGCTTTCTTT	CASSLEGNTEAFF
TRBV4-2	13	-	-	TRBJ1-1	TGTGCCAGCAGCCAAGCCATGAACACTGAAGCTTTCTTT	CASSQAMNTEAFF
TRBV20-1	11	-	-	TRBJ1-4	TGCAGTGCGGTACCTAATGAAAAACTGTTTTTT	CSAVPNEKLFF
TRBV7-2	15	-	few	TRBJ1-5	TGTGCCAGCAGCTTAATCGGGGAACGTAATCAGCCCCAGCATTTT	CASSLIGERNQPQHF
TRBV6-6	13	-	-	TRBJ2-5	TGTGCCAGCAGTTACTCGGCGGGGGAGACCCAGTACTTC	CASSYSAGETQYF
TRBV5-6	13	TRBD2	-	TRBJ2-1	TGTGCCAGCAGCCTAGGGAGGGGCTTAGAGCAGTTCTTC	CASSLGRGLEQFF
TRBV29-1	15	TRBD2	few	TRBJ2-1	TGCAGCGTTCAAAGGGGGAGCGGGGGATTGGATGAGCAGTTCTTC	CSVQRGSGGLDEQFF
TRBV6-1	16	-	-	TRBJ2-3	TGTGCCAGCAGTGAACGCGCGGGGCTGTTCACAGATACGCAGTATTTT	CASSERAGLFTDTQYF
TRBV4-1	17	TRBD1	-	TRBJ2-1	TGCGCCAGCAGCCAAAGAATCGGGACAGGGGCCTTCAATGAGCAGTTCTTC	CASSQRIGTGAFNEQFF
TRBV7-9	16	TRBD2	-	TRBJ2-5	TGTGCCAGCAGCCCGGGACTAGCGGGGGGGCTTGAGACCCAGTACTTC	CASSPGLAGGLETQYF
TRBV28	12	-	-	TRBJ1-5	TGTGCCAGCAGTTTGCGTGGACAGCCCCAGCATTTT	CASSLRGQPQHF
TRBV7-9	14	-	-	TRBJ2-7	TGTGCCAGCAGCAATACAGGGAGCTCCTACGAGCAGTACTTC	CASSNTGSSYEQYF
TRBV30	12	-	-	TRBJ1-2	TGTGCCTGGAGTAGGGGTAACTATGGCTACACCTTC	CAWSRGNYGYTF
TRBV7-2	15	TRBD2	-	TRBJ2-7	TGTGCCAGCAGCCGCTCTAGCGGGGGGGCTTCCGAGCAGTACTTC	CASSRSSGGASEQYF
TRBV28	13	-	-	TRBJ1-1	TGTGCCAGCGGGGGGCGAGGGTACACTGAAGCTTTCTTT	CASGGRGYTEAFF
TRBV29-1	12	-	-	TRBJ2-7	TGCAGCGTTCTAAAGGACTCCTACGAGCAGTACTTC	CSVLKDSYEQYF
TRBV7-8	14	TRBD1	-	TRBJ1-2	TGTGCCAGCAGCGGGAACAGGGGCTTTGGTGGCTACACCTTC	CASSGNRGFGGYTF
TRBV19	15	TRBD1	-	TRBJ2-3	TGTGCCAGTAGGAGAGGGCAGGGGGTAACAGATACGCAGTATTTT	CASRRGQGVTDTQYF
TRBV5-8	15	-	few	TRBJ1-4	TGTGCCAGCAGCCTTAATGGAGGGATCGGTGAAAAACTGTTTTTT	CASSLNGGIGEKLFF
TRBV28	14	-	-	TRBJ1-1	TGTGCCAGCAGTTTGTTGGTCGGGTACACTGAAGCTTTCTTT	CASSLLVGYTEAFF
TRBV7-2	13	-	many	TRBJ2-3	TGTGCCAGCAGCTTACGTGGTTCGAAAACGCAGTATTTT	CASSLRGSKTQYF
TRBV18	15	-	many	TRBJ1-5	TGTGCCAGCTCACCAGCGGACGCAATCAATCAGCCCCAGCATTTT	CASSPADAINQPQHF
TRBV7-2	16	-	-	TRBJ2-5	TGTGCCAGCAGCCCGCGGGCCGGGACAAAGCAAGAGACCCAGTACTTC	CASSPRAGTKQETQYF
TRBV5-4	12	-	-	TRBJ2-2	TGTGCCAGCAGCTCCAACACCGGGGAGCTGTTTTTT	CASSSNTGELFF
TRBV5-1	17	-	-	TRBJ2-7	TGCGCCAGCAGCTTTGGCCCCCGGGGGCTATACTCCTACGAGCAGTACTTC	CASSFGPRGLYSYEQYF
TRBV5-1	15	-	-	TRBJ2-3	TGCGCCAGCAGACCGACAGCCTTGAGCACAGATACGCAGTATTTT	CASRPTALSTDTQYF
TRBV4-2	17	-	-	TRBJ1-5	TGTGCCAGCAGCCCTGGGGGGCAGGGGATAGGCAATCAGCCCCAGCATTTT	CASSPGGQGIGNQPQHF
TRBV27	13	TRBD2	-	TRBJ2-3	TGTGCCAGCAGCCCCAGGGAGGGAAATACGCAGTATTTT	CASSPREGNTQYF
TRBV5-6	15	TRBD1	-	TRBJ2-3	TGTGCCAGCAGCCCCGGGACAGGGGGTAGAAATACGCAGTATTTT	CASSPGTGGRNTQYF
TRBV7-8	17	TRBD1	once	TRBJ1-6	TGTGCCAGCAGCTTAGACAGGGGTGGGACCTATAATTCACCCCTCCACTTT	CASSLDRGGTYNSPLHF
TRBV6-5	14	TRBD1	-	TRBJ2-7	TGTGCCAGCCAGTTTTCCGGGACAGTTTACGAGCAGTACTTC	CASQFSGTVYEQYF
TRBV11-2	15	-	-	TRBJ1-6	TGTGCCAGCAGCTTGGGCCAGGGAGGCGATTCACCCCTCCACTTT	CASSLGQGGDSPLHF
TRBV5-6	14	-	-	TRBJ1-2	TGTGCCAGCAGCTTGTATGTGGCTAACTATGGCTACACCTTC	CASSLYVANYGYTF
TRBV5-1	15	-	-	TRBJ1-4	TGCGCCAGCAAAACCTCAGGGGACTATCATGAAAAACTGTTTTTT	CASKTSGDYHEKLFF
TRBV27	16	-	-	TRBJ1-2	TGTGCCAGCAGTGAGCGATCGGAACTTCGCATCTATGGCTACACCTTC	CASSERSELRIYGYTF
TRBV7-9	15	-	-	TRBJ1-1	TGTGCCAGCAGCTCGAAAGGACAGCTGAACACTGAAGCTTTCTTT	CASSSKGQLNTEAFF
TRBV7-2	15	-	-	TRBJ2-2	TGTGCCAGCAGCTTAGGCGGGGTGAACACCGGGGAGCTGTTTTTT	CASSLGGVNTGELFF
TRBV18	13	-	-	TRBJ2-5	TGTGCCAGCTCAGAAAGGCAGGGTGAGACCCAGTACTTC	CASSERQGETQYF
TRBV19	23	-	-	TRBJ1-2	TGTGCCAGTAGTACCCGTGCCGCCCGCCCGGGGGCGCAGATTCTCCTACCTAACTATGGCTACACCTTC	CASSTRAARPGAQILLPNYGYTF
TRBV19	12	-	-	TRBJ1-2	TGTGCCAGTATTGGGGGGCGGTATGGCTACACCTTC	CASIGGRYGYTF
TRBV5-4	15	-	few	TRBJ2-7	TGTGCCAGCAGCTTGTGGGGGCCCGGAACCTACGAGCAGTACTTC	CASSLWGPGTYEQYF
TRBV6-5	10	-	-	TRBJ2-3	TGTGCCAGCAAGTCAGATACGCAGTATTTT	CASKSDTQYF
TRBV27	13	-	once	TRBJ1-2	TGTGCCAGCAGGCCATGGAGTCAGGATGGCTACACCTTC	CASRPWSQDGYTF
TRBV10-3	15	TRBD1	few	TRBJ1-3	TGTGCCATCAGAGAACAGGGGTTGGATGGAAACACCATATATTTT	CAIREQGLDGNTIYF
TRBV6-1	15	TRBD1	-	TRBJ1-6	TGTGCCAGCAGCAGGACAGGGGGCCTTGGTTCACCCCTCCACTTT	CASSRTGGLGSPLHF
TRBV4-1	15	-	-	TRBJ2-1	TGCGCCAGCAGCCAAGCCCCCGGAACCTACAATGAGCAGTTCTTC	CASSQAPGTYNEQFF
TRBV7-3	15	-	-	TRBJ1-2	TGTGCCAGCAGCTATATACAGGGAGGTGACTATGGCTACACCTTC	CASSYIQGGDYGYTF
TRBV7-3	13	-	-	TRBJ2-2	TGTGCCAGCAGCCCACAAACTACCGGGGAGCTGTTTTTT	CASSPQTTGELFF
TRBV7-2	15	TRBD1	-	TRBJ2-1	TGTGCCAGCAGCTCCATGGGACAGGGGGCAGATGAGCAGTTCTTC	CASSSMGQGADEQFF